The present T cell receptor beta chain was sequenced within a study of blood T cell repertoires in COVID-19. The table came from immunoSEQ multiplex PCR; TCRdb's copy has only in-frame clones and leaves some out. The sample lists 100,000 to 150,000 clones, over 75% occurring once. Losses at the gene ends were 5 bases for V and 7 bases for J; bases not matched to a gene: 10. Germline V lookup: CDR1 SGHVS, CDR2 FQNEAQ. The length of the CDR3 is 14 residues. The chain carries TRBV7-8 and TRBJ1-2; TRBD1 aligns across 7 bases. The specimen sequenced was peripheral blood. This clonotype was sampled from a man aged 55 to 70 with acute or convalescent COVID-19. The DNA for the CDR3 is TGTGCCAGCAGCCAGGACAGGCCCTTGAGTGGCTACACCTTC. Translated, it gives CASSQDRPLSGYTF.